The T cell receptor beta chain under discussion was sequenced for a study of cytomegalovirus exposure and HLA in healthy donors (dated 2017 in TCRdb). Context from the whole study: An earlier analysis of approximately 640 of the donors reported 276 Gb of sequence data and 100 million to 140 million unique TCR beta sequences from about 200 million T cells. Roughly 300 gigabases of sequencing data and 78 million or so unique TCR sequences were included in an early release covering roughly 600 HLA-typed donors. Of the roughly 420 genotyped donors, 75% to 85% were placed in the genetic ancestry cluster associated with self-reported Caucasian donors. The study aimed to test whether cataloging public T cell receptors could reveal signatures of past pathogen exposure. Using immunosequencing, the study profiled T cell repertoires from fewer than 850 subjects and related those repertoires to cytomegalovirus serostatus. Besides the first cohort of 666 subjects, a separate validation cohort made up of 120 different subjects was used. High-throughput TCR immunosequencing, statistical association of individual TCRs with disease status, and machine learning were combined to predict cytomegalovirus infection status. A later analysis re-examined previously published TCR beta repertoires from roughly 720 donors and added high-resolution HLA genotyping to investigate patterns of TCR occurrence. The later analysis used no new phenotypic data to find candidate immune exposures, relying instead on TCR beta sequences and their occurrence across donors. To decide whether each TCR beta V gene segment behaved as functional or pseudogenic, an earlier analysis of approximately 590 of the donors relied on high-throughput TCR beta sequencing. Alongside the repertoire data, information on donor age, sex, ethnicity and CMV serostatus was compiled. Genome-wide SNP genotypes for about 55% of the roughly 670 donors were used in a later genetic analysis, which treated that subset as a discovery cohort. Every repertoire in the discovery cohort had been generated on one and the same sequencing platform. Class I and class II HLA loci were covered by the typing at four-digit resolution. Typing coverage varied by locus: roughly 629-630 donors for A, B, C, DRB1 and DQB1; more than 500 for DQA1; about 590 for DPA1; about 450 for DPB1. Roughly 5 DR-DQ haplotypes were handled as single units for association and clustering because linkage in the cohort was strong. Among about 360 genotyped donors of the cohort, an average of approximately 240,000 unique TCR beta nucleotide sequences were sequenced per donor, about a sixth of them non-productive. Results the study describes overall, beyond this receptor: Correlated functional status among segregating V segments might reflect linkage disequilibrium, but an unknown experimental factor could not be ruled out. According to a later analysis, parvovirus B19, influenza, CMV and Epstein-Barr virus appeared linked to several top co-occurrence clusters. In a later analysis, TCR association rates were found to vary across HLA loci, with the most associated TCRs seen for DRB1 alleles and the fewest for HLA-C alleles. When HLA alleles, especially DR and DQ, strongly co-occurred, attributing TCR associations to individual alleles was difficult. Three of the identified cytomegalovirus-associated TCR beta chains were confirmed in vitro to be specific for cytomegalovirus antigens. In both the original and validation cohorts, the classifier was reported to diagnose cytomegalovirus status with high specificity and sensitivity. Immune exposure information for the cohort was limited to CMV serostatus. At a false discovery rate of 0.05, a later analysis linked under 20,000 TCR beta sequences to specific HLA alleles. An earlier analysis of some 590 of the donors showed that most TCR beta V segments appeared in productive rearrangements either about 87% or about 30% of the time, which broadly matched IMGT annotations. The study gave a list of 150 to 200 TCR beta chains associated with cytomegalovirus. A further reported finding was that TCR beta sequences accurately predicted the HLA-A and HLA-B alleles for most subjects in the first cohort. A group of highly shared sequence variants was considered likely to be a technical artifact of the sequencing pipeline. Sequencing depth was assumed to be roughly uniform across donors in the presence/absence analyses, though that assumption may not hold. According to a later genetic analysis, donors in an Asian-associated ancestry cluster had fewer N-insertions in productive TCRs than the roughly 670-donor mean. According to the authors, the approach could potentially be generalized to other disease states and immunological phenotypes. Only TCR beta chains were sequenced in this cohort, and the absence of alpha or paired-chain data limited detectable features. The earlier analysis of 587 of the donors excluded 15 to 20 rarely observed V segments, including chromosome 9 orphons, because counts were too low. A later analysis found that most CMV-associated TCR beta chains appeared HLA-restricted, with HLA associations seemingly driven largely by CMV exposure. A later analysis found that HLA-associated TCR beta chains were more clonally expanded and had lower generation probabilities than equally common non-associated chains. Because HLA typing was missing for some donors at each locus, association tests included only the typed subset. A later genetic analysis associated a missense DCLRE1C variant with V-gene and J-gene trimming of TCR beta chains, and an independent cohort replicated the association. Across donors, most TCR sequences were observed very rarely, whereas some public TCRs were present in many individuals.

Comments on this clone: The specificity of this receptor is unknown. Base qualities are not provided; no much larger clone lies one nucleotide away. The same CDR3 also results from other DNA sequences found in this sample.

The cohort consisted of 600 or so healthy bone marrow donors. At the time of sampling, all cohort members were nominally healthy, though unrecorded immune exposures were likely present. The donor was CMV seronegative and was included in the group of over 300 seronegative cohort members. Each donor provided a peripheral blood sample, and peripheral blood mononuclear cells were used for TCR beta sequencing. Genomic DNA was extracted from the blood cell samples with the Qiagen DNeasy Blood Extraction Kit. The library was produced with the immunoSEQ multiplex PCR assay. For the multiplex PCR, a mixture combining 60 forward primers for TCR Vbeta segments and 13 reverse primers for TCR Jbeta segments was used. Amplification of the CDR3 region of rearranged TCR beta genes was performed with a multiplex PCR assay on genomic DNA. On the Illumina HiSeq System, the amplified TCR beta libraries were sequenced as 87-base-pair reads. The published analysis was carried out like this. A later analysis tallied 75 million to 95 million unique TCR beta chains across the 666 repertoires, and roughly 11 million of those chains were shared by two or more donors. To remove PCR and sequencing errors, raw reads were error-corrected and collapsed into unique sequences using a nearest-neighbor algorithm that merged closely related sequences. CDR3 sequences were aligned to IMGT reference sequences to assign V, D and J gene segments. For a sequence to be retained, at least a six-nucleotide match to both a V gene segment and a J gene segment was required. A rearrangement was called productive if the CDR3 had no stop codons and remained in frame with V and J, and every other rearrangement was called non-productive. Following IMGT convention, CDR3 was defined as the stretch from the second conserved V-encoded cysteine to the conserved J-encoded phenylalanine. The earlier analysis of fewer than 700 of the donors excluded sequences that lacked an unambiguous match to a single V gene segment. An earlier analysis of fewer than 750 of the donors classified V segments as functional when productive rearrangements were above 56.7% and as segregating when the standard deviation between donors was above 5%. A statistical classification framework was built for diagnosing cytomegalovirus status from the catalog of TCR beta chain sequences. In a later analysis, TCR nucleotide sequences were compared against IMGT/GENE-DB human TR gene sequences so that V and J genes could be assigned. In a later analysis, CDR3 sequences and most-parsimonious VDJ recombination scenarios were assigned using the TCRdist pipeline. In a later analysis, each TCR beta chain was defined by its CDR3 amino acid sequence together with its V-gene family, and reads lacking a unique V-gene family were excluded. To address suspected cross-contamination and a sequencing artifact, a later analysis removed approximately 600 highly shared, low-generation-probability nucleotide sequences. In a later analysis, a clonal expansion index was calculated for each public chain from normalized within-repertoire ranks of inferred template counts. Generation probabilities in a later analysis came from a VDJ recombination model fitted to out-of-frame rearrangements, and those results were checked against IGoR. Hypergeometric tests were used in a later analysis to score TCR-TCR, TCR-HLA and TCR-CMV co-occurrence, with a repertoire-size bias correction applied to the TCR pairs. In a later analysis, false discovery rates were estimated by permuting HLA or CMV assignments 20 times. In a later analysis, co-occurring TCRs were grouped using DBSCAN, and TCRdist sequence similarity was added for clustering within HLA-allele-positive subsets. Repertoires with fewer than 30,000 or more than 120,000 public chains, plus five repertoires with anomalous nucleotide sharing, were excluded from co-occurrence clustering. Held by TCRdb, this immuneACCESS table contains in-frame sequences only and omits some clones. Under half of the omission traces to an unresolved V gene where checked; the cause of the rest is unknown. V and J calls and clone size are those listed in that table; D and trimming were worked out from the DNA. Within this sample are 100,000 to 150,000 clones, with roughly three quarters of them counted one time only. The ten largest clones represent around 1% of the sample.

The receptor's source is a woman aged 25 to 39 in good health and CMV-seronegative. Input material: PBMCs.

The CDR3 has the sequence CASSSQGYGYTF. At the DNA level, the sequence is TGTGCCAGCAGCTCACAGGGTTATGGCTACACCTTC. The V and J genes are TRBV7-2 and TRBJ1-2; matching of 6 bases hints at TRBD1 as the D gene. At the junction V is shortened by 4 bases and J by 5 bases, with 8 bases in between. The CDR3 has 12 amino acids, counting the end cysteine and phenylalanine. CDR3 DNA only is kept here, 36 bases in frame from base 1. Via the germline V gene, CDR1 is SGHTA and CDR2 FQGNSA.